The next 12 T cell receptor beta chains were all read from a single sample in a study of cytomegalovirus exposure and HLA in healthy donors. Researchers ran the PCR with 60 Vbeta and 13 Jbeta primers. The method was immunoSEQ multiplex PCR; TCRdb's version includes in-frame clones alone and lacks a portion of them. Among approximately 190,000 clones listed, about 83% were seen once. The material sequenced was PBMCs. These receptor sequences come from a woman aged 25 to 39 in good health and CMV-seropositive.

Notes on this clone: Germline is not matched at one junction end, which may reflect a read error. The gene calls are TRBV7-7 and TRBJ2-2; D remains unclear. Germline V lookup: CDR1 SSHAT, CDR2 FNYEAQ (reference sequence). The CDR3 is 14 residues long. CDR3 amino acids: CASSLNHPVGELFF. The DNA for the CDR3 is TGTGCTAGCAGCTTAAACCATCCGGTCGGGGAGCTGTTTTTT.

This clone has more than one count but fewer than ten. The J gene is TRBJ2-7, the V gene TRBV6-1; a weak D match, TRBD2 (6 bases). Germline-derived CDR1 and CDR2 are MNHNS and SASEGT. Trimming pared 4 bases from V and 8 bases from J, leaving 12 bases between. The length of the CDR3 is 12 residues. CDR3 amino acids: CASSGTGLQQYF. Here the CDR3 DNA reads TGTGCCAGCAGTGGAACGGGACTCCAGCAGTACTTC.

The chain uses TRBV6-5 and TRBJ1-2, with D perhaps matching TRBD1 (5 bases). This CDR3 region has 16 residues. Germline V gene data show CDR1 as MNHEY and CDR2 as SVGAGI. V was cut by 0 bases and J by 1 base, with 12 bases left in between. The CDR3 protein is CASSYSRAGINYGYTF. CDR3 DNA sequence: TGTGCCAGCAGTTACTCTAGGGCAGGGATTAACTATGGCTACACCTTC.

The rearrangement joins TRBV10-1 to TRBJ2-3, with 9 nucleotides matching TRBD2. Germline assignment: CDR1 WNHNN and CDR2 SYGVQD (reference sequence). This CDR3 region has 15 residues. V lost 2 bases to trimming and J lost 4 bases; unmatched junction nucleotides: 4. CDR3 sequence reads: CASSEIAGDADTQYF. The CDR3 DNA sequence: TGCGCCAGCAGTGAGATAGCGGGAGACGCAGATACGCAGTATTTT.

This clone turned up a few times. The chain carries TRBV6-1 and TRBJ2-5, with D tentatively TRBD1 (6 bases). The V end lost 4 bases, the J end lost 1 base, and 16 bases lay between the germline ends. The V gene's germline CDR1 is MNHNS and CDR2 SASEGT. This CDR3 region has 16 residues. For the CDR3, the DNA is TGTGCCAGCAGTGCGCCCCGGACAGCCTTCCAAGAGACCCAGTACTTC. It specifies CASSAPRTAFQETQYF.

This chain connects TRBV7-2 to TRBJ2-3; no reliable D call. Trimming shortened V by 4 bases and J by 3 bases, and 14 bases separated the two germline ends. CDR1 SGHTA and CDR2 FQGNSA come from the germline V gene. There are 15 residues in the CDR3. This CDR3 is CASSSGGVETDTQYF. The CDR3 coding sequence is TGTGCCAGCAGCTCCGGTGGTGTCGAAACAGATACGCAGTATTTT. Looking up the rest from reference TRBV7-2 and TRBJ2-3 gives the full variable domain: GAGVSQSPSNKVTEKGKDVELRCDPISGHTALYWYRQSLGQGLEFLIYFQGNSAPDKSGLPSDRFSAERTGGSVSTLTIQRTQQEDSAVYLCASSSGGVETDTQYFGPGTRLTVL.

This clone was detected only once. This chain uses TRBV14 with TRBJ2-1; unclear D gene. The CDR3 has 15 residues. Germline assignment: CDR1 SGHDN and CDR2 FVKESK. Trimming removed 4 bases from V and 6 bases from J, with 16 bases in between. The CDR3 DNA reads TGTGCCAGCAGCCTAGACCTAATAACCGTCAATGAGCAGTTCTTC. Amino acids: CASSLDLITVNEQFF. Using reference TRBV14 and TRBJ2-1 for the parts outside the CDR3, the full variable domain is EAGVTQFPSHSVIEKGQTVTLRCDPISGHDNLYWYRRVMGKEIKFLLHFVKESKQDESGMPNNRFLAERTGGTYSTLKVQPAELEDSGVYFCASSLDLITVNEQFFGPGTRLTVL.

CDR3 sequence (DNA): TGTGCCAGTCGTGACAGAGGAACTTCCTACGAGCAGTACTTC. Translation: CASRDRGTSYEQYF. The rearrangement links TRBV28 to TRBJ2-7; possibly TRBD1 for D (5 bases). Germline loops: CDR1 MDHEN, CDR2 SYDVKM. The CDR3 has 14 amino acids. V lost 9 bases, J lost 1 base, and 16 bases lay in between.

J is TRBJ2-3 and V is TRBV7-8; 9 bases are a match to TRBD2. Per germline, CDR1 SGHVS and CDR2 FQNEAQ. The CDR3 is made up of 16 amino acids. Losses at the gene ends were 1 base for V and 6 bases for J; bases not matched to a gene: 8. The CDR3 DNA sequence: TGTGCCAGCAGCTTAGGGCTAGCGGGGTTTCCGGATACGCAGTATTTT. Translated, it gives CASSLGLAGFPDTQYF.

The genes are TRBV19 and TRBJ2-1, with a tentative D call TRBD2 (5 bases). V was pared by 7 bases and J by 10 bases, with 11 bases between. CDR1 LNHDA and CDR2 SQIVND come from the germline V gene (reference sequence). The CDR3 runs to 11 residues. For the CDR3, the DNA is TGTGCCAGTACCCAGAGAGGGGAGCAGTTCTTC. Translated, it gives CASTQRGEQFF.

This chain links TRBV4-2 with TRBJ2-6, with TRBD1 matching over 7 bases. The J segment lost 2 bases and the V segment lost 1 base, leaving 5 bases of the junction unmatched. Germline CDR1 LGHNA, CDR2 YNFKEQ. The CDR3 extends over 17 amino acids. CDR3 nucleotides: TGTGCCAGCAGCCAAGCAAAGGGGGCGGCTGGGGCCAACGTCCTGACTTTC. It codes for CASSQAKGAAGANVLTF.

The chain links TRBV5-6 to TRBJ1-6, with D unclear. The germline V and J ends were trimmed by 4 bases and 0 bases, with 8 bases remaining between them. Germline V gene data show CDR1 as SGHDT and CDR2 as YYEEEE. The CDR3 spans 15 residues. CDR3 residues: CASSARSSYNSPLHF. The CDR3 DNA reads TGTGCCAGCAGCGCGAGGAGCTCCTATAATTCACCCCTCCACTTT.